The 25 T cell receptor beta chains given below trace back to one sample, sequenced in a study of T cell responses to AZD1222 COVID-19 vaccine. The assay was immunoSEQ multiplex PCR, and TCRdb's table has in-frame clones only and misses some. The sample includes 150,000 to 200,000 clones, almost 90% of them seen just once. Sample: peripheral blood, taken on day 0 of AZD1222 vaccination. All receptors come from an adult in good health.

Only one count was recorded for this clone. V usage is TRBV19 and J usage is TRBJ1-5, with TRBD1 as a possible D gene (6 bases). The germline V gene has CDR1 LNHDA and CDR2 SQIVND (reference sequence). Trimming took 1 base from V and 9 from J, leaving 13 bases between them. This CDR3 has 14 amino acids. The CDR3 region is CASSIGGGRMPQHF. The CDR3 nucleotides are TGTGCCAGTAGTATAGGAGGGGGAAGGATGCCCCAGCATTTT.

The CDR3 region is CASSQRQGASSGANVLTF. The CDR3, as DNA: TGTGCCAGCAGCCAAAGACAGGGGGCCTCCTCTGGGGCCAACGTCCTGACTTTC. The chain recombines TRBV5-4 with TRBJ2-6; 10 nucleotides line up with TRBD1. V trimming: 4 bases; J trimming: 0 bases; junction bases outside the gene matches: 7. This CDR3 has 18 amino acids. Germline CDR1 and CDR2: SGHNT and YYREEE (reference sequence).

The genes are TRBV28 and TRBJ1-1; no firm D call. CDR3 size: 12 residues. The V end lost 5 bases, the J end lost 9 bases, and 13 bases lay between the germline ends. The V gene's germline CDR1 is MDHEN and CDR2 SYDVKM. The CDR3 bases are TGTGCCAGCAGTCACCCCAGTGTACAAGCTTTCTTT. It specifies CASSHPSVQAFF.

The chain employs TRBV3-1 (or the pseudogene TRBV3-2) and TRBJ1-5; no reliable D call. The ends were cut back, 8 bases at V and 0 bases at J, with 14 bases in the middle. CDR3 length: 15 amino acids. Germline V gene data show CDR1 as LGHDT and CDR2 as YNNKEL (reference sequence). The CDR3 region has the DNA TGTGCCAGCTCCAATTCCGGACTTAGCAATCAGCCCCAGCATTTT. This encodes CASSNSGLSNQPQHF.

V is TRBV24-1 and J is TRBJ2-7; unclear D gene. This CDR3 region has 14 residues. Trimming pared 2 bases from V and 3 bases from J, leaving 10 bases between. Germline-derived CDR1 and CDR2 are KGHDR and SFDVKD. The CDR3 DNA reads as TGTGCCACCAGTGATTCCCTGGGCAGCTACGAGCAGTACTTC. Translating gives CATSDSLGSYEQYF.

The J gene is TRBJ1-5, the V gene TRBV19, with 7 bases identical to TRBD1. The CDR3 runs 14 residues. V gave up 5 bases and J gave up 4 bases; unmatched junction bases: 5. The germline V gene has CDR1 LNHDA and CDR2 SQIVND (reference sequence). The CDR3 DNA sequence: TGTGCCAGTAGTCCCCAACAGGGGAATCAGCCCCAGCATTTT. Amino acids: CASSPQQGNQPQHF.

The CDR3 coding sequence is TGTGCACATCGCCCGGACCCCTCCTCTGAAGCTTTCTTT. Amino acid sequence: CAHRPDPSSEAFF. This chain uses TRBV10-3 with TRBJ1-1; D gene unclear. The length of the CDR3 is 13 residues. CDR1 and CDR2 from the germline V gene are ENHRY and SYGVKD.

This clone was counted only a few times. The CDR3 sequence is CASSYSNQPQHF. For the CDR3, the DNA is TGTGCCAGCAGTTATAGCAATCAGCCCCAGCATTTT. The chain uses TRBV7-9 and TRBJ1-5; no definite D call. Per the germline V gene, CDR1 is SEHNR and CDR2 is FQNEAQ (reference sequence). The ends were cut back, 6 bases at V and 0 bases at J, with 3 bases in the middle. This CDR3 has 12 residues. The complete variable domain, with remaining parts taken from reference TRBV7-9 and TRBJ1-5, reads DTGVSQNPRHKITKRGQNVTFRCDPISEHNRLYWYRQTLGQGPEFLTYFQNEAQLEKSRLLSDRFSAERPKGSFSTLEIQRTEQGDSAMYLCASSYSNQPQHFGDGTRLSIL.

V is TRBV19 and J is TRBJ2-1; the match to TRBD2 covers 9 bases. The germline V gene has CDR1 LNHDA and CDR2 SQIVND (reference sequence). V dropped 3 bases and J dropped 3; count of bases not matched to a gene: 6. CDR3 size: 16 residues. This chain's CDR3 is CASSIKRGVLYNEQFF. The CDR3 coding sequence is TGTGCCAGTAGTATTAAGCGGGGGGTCCTCTACAATGAGCAGTTCTTC. The full variable domain, its missing parts supplied by reference TRBV19 and TRBJ2-1, is DGGITQSPKYLFRKEGQNVTLSCEQNLNHDAMYWYRQDPGQGLRLIYYSQIVNDFQKGDIAEGYSVSREKKESFPLTVTSAQKNPTAFYLCASSIKRGVLYNEQFFGPGTRLTVL.

CDR3 nucleotides: TGTGCCAGCAGCCCACAGGGTTGGGAAAAACTGTTTTTT. It codes for CASSPQGWEKLFF. The rearrangement uses TRBV7-4 and TRBJ1-4; perhaps TRBD1 as D (6 bases). This CDR3 spans 13 amino acids. CDR1 is SGHVT and CDR2 is SQSDAQ in the germline V gene. V was shortened by 5 bases and J by 8 bases, with 12 bases between the two germline ends. Full variable domain (outside the CDR3, taken from reference TRBV7-4 and TRBJ1-4): GAGVSQSPRYKVAKRGRDVALRCDSISGHVTLYWYRQTLGQGSEVLTYSQSDAQRDKSGRPSGRFSAERPERSVSTLKIQRTEQGDSAVYLCASSPQGWEKLFFGSGTQLSVL.

The chain recombines TRBV5-4 with TRBJ2-3; no reliable D call. The germline V and J ends were trimmed by 1 base and 4 bases, with 4 bases remaining between them. CDR1 is SGHNT and CDR2 is YYREEE in the germline V gene (reference sequence). The CDR3 spans 12 residues. This chain's CDR3 is CASSLSADTQYF. The CDR3 DNA reads as TGTGCCAGCAGCTTGAGTGCAGATACGCAGTATTTT.

The chain combines TRBV4-3 with TRBJ1-1; D gene ambiguous. CDR3 length: 14 residues. CDR1 and CDR2 from the germline V gene are LGHNA and YSLEER. Deletions cut 0 bases from V and 3 bases from J, with 8 bases between. The chain's CDR3 is CASSQDAVHTEAFF. The CDR3 DNA reads as TGCGCCAGCAGCCAAGATGCGGTTCACACTGAAGCTTTCTTT.

This chain connects TRBV19 to TRBJ2-3; 9 positions match TRBD2. V shed 2 bases and J 8 bases; nucleotides not matched to a gene: 8. The germline gives CDR1 LNHDA, CDR2 SQIVND (reference sequence). This CDR3 comprises 15 residues. The CDR3 protein is CASSISAGGQGTQYF. In nucleotides, the CDR3 is TGTGCCAGTAGTATATCGGCGGGGGGGCAGGGTACGCAGTATTTT.

CDR3 in DNA: TGCGCCAGCAGCCAGGACAGCTCCAATCAGCCCCAGCATTTT. Amino acids: CASSQDSSNQPQHF. The chain uses TRBV5-1 and TRBJ1-5; a possible D gene is TRBD1 (6 bases). Germline assignment: CDR1 SGHRS and CDR2 YFSETQ. V lost 4 bases and J 3 bases, leaving 11 bases between the germline ends. The CDR3 loop spans 14 amino acids.

V and J are TRBV27 and TRBJ1-4, with D maybe TRBD1 (6 bases). With 0 bases removed from V and 8 bases from J, the gap between germline ends came to 13 bases. The CDR3 covers 15 residues. Germline CDR1 is MNHEY and CDR2 is SMNVEV (reference sequence). The chain's CDR3 is CASSLSGGFGEKLFF. For the CDR3, the DNA is TGTGCCAGCAGTTTATCGGGGGGCTTCGGGGAAAAACTGTTTTTT.

V usage is TRBV4-1 and J usage is TRBJ1-1; 7 bases map to TRBD1. Germline CDR1 is MGHRA and CDR2 is YSYEKL. The CDR3 contains 15 residues. Trimming took 4 bases from V and 9 from J; bases not matched to a gene: 14. The CDR3 sequence is CASSPTELPGQQAFF. The CDR3 coding sequence is TGCGCCAGCAGCCCAACAGAACTTCCGGGACAGCAAGCTTTCTTT.

This clone has just one count. This rearrangement joins TRBV3-1 (or the pseudogene TRBV3-2) to TRBJ2-5; the match to TRBD2 covers 10 bases. CDR1 and CDR2 (germline): LGHDT, YNNKEL (reference sequence). This CDR3 is built from 16 residues. The V segment lost 2 bases and the J segment 1 base; nucleotides outside the gene matches: 4. The CDR3 sequence: CASSQSGLAAQETQYF. The CDR3 DNA follows: TGTGCCAGCAGCCAAAGCGGACTAGCGGCCCAAGAGACCCAGTACTTC.

This chain connects TRBV21-1 to TRBJ2-7; TRBD1, the D gene given by the table, was not confirmed from the DNA. TRBV21-1 has pseudogene status. The CDR3 is 14 amino acids. In DNA form, the CDR3 reads TGTGCCAGCAGCATCGACAGGGGGCCATACGAGCAGTACTTC. This sequence encodes CASSIDRGPYEQYF.

In this sample, this clone turned up once. The chain carries TRBV5-1 and TRBJ1-1; D unclear. Deletions cut 2 bases from V and 0 bases from J, with 5 bases between. This CDR3 is built from 13 residues. Germline V gene data show CDR1 as SGHRS and CDR2 as YFSETQ. CDR3 sequence: CASSLDMNTEAFF. CDR3 nucleotides: TGCGCCAGCAGCTTAGACATGAACACTGAAGCTTTCTTT.

Only a few counts were recorded for this clone. The chain couples TRBV12-3 or TRBV12-4 to TRBJ2-1, with D tentatively TRBD2 (6 bases). The V end was cut by 4 bases, the J end by 7 bases, with 11 bases between. The CDR3 totals 13 residues. The CDR3 spells CASSSQAGNEQFF. The CDR3 DNA reads TGTGCCAGCAGTTCTCAGGCGGGGAATGAGCAGTTCTTC.

The rearrangement links TRBV7-3 to TRBJ2-3; no reliable D call. V shed 2 bases and J shed 6 bases, with 6 bases lying between them. The CDR3 is 12 amino acids. Germline CDR1 is SGHTA and CDR2 is FQGTGA. CDR3 in amino acids: CASSLVGDTQYF. Here the CDR3 DNA reads TGTGCCAGCAGCTTAGTTGGGGATACGCAGTATTTT. Using reference TRBV7-3 and TRBJ2-3 for the parts outside the CDR3, the full variable domain is GAGVSQTPSNKVTEKGKYVELRCDPISGHTALYWYRQSLGQGPEFLIYFQGTGAADDSGLPNDRFFAVRPEGSVSTLKIQRTERGDSAVYLCASSLVGDTQYFGPGTRLTVL.

The count of this clone is one. The rearrangement joins TRBV5-1 to TRBJ2-7; D not certain. Per the germline V gene, CDR1 is SGHRS and CDR2 is YFSETQ. The CDR3 has 13 amino acids. With 0 bases removed from V and 4 bases from J, the gap between germline ends came to 8 bases. Here the CDR3 reads CASSLDPDYEQYF. For the CDR3, the DNA is TGCGCCAGCAGCTTGGATCCAGATTACGAGCAGTACTTC.

The genes are TRBV18 and TRBJ1-6; D may be TRBD1 (6 bases). Trimming removed 3 bases from V and 0 bases from J, with 18 bases in between. Germline V CDR1 and CDR2: KGHSH, LQKENI. The CDR3 is 19 amino acids. CDR3 DNA sequence: TGTGCCAGCTCACCCTGGCAGAGGACAGCCAGCTCCTATAATTCACCCCTCCACTTT. Its protein product is CASSPWQRTASSYNSPLHF. The full variable domain, rest sourced from reference TRBV18 and TRBJ1-6, is NAGVMQNPRHLVRRRGQEARLRCSPMKGHSHVYWYRQLPEEGLKFMVYLQKENIIDESGMPKERFSAEFPKEGPSILRIQQVVRGDSAAYFCASSPWQRTASSYNSPLHFGNGTRLTVT.

J is TRBJ2-7 and V is TRBV7-9, with 7 positions matching TRBD1. CDR1 SEHNR and CDR2 FQNEAQ come from the germline V gene (reference sequence). The length of the CDR3 is 14 residues. V lost 5 bases to trimming and J lost 3 bases; unmatched junction nucleotides: 7. This CDR3 reads CASSHPSGGYEQYF. The CDR3 nucleotides are TGTGCCAGCAGCCACCCTTCAGGGGGCTACGAGCAGTACTTC.

About this clone: As the CDR3 is not closed by the conserved phenylalanine or tryptophan, this likely results from a read error. The DNA is omitted, as the CDR3 cannot be located on it reliably, and the CDR3 follows TCRdb's listing. This chain's CDR3 is CASSPTSRALLI. This chain links TRBV12-3 or TRBV12-4 with TRBJ2-3; the table's D call, TRBD2, has no DNA check behind it. The length of the CDR3 is 12 amino acids, counting both ends.